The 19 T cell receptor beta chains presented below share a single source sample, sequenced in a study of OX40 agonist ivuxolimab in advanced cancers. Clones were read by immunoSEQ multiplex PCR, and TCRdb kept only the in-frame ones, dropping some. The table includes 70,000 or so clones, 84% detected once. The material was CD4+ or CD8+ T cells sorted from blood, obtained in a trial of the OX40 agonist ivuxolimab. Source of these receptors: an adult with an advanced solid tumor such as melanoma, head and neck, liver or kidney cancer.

This CDR3 reads CASSLSGRYRGVGSNYGYTF. The CDR3, as DNA: TGTGCCAGCAGTTTATCTGGACGGTACAGGGGAGTAGGGTCTAACTATGGCTACACCTTC. The chain has TRBV28 and TRBJ1-2, with 7 bases fitting TRBD1. The V segment lost 1 base and the J segment 0 bases; nucleotides outside the gene matches: 17. The CDR3 is 20 amino acids. Germline CDR1 and CDR2: MDHEN and SYDVKM.

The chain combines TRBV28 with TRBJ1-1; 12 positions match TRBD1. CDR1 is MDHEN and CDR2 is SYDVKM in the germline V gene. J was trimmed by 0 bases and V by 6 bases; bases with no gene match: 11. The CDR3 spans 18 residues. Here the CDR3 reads CASRRRGQGAWMNTEAFF. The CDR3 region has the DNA TGTGCCAGCAGACGCCGGGGACAGGGGGCGTGGATGAACACTGAAGCTTTCTTT. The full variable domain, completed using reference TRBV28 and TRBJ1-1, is DVKVTQSSRYLVKRTGEKVFLECVQDMDHENMFWYRQDPGLGLRLIYFSYDVKMKEKGDIPEGYSVSREKKERFSLILESASTNQTSMYLCASRRRGQGAWMNTEAFFGQGTRLTVV.

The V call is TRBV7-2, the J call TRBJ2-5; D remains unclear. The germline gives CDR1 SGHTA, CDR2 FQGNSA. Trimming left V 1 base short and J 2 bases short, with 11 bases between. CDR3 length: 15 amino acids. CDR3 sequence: CASSLEGTMQETQYF. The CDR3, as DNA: TGTGCCAGCAGCTTAGAGGGCACGATGCAAGAGACCCAGTACTTC.

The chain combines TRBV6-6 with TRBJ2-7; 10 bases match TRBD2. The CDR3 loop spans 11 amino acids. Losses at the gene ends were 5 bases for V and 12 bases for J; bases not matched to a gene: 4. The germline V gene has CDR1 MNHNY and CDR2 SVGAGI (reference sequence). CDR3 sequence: CASSDSGRAYF. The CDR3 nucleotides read TGTGCCAGCAGTGACAGCGGGAGGGCGTACTTC.

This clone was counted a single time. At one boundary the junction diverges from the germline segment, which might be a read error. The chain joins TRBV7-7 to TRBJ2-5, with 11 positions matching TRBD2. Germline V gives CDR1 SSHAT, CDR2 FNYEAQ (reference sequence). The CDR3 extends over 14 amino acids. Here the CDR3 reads CASSSGGARETQYF. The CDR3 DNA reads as TGTGCTAGCAGTAGCGGGGGGGCGCGAGAGACCCAGTACTTC.

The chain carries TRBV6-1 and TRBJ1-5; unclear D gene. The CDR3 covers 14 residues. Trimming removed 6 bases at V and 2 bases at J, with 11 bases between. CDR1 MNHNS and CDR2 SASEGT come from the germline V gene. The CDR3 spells CASSLAGGNQPQHF. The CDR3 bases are TGTGCCAGCAGCCTAGCAGGAGGCAATCAGCCCCAGCATTTT.

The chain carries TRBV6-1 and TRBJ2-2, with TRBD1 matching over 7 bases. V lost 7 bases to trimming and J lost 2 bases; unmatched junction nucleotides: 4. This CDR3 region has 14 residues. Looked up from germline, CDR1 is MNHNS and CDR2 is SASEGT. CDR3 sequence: CASNRDRNTGELFF. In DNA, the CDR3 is TGTGCCAGCAACCGGGACAGAAACACCGGGGAGCTGTTTTTT.

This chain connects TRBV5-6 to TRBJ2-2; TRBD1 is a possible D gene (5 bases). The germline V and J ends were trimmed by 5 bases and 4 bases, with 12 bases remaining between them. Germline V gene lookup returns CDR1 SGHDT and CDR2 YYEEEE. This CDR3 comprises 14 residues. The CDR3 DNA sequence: TGTGCCAGCAGGGTTCAGGGCGTCACCGGGGAGCTGTTTTTT. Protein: CASRVQGVTGELFF. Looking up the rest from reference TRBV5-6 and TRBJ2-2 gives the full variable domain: DAGVTQSPTHLIKTRGQQVTLRCSPKSGHDTVSWYQQALGQGPQFIFQYYEEEERQRGNFPDRFSGHQFPNYSSELNVNALLLGDSALYLCASRVQGVTGELFFGEGSRLTVL.

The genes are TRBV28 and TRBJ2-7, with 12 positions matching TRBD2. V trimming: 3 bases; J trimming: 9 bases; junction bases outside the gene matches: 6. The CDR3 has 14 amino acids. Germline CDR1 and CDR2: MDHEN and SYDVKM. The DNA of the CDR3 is TGTGCCAGCAGTTTCTCTAGCGGGGGGGCGGCGCAGTACTTC. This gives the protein CASSFSSGGAAQYF.

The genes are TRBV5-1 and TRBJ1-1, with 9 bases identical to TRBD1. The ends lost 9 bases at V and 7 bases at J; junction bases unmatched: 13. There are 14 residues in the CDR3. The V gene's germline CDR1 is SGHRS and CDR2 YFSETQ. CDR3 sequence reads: CATRDRVGVSEAFF. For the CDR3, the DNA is TGCGCCACCCGGGACAGGGTTGGAGTTAGTGAAGCTTTCTTT.

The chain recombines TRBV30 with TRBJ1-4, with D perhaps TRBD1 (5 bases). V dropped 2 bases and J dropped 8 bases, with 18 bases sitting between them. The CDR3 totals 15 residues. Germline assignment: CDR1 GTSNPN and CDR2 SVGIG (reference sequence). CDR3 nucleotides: TGTGCCTGGAGTCCCTTAAGAAGAGGGGACGAAAAACTGTTTTTT. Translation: CAWSPLRRGDEKLFF.

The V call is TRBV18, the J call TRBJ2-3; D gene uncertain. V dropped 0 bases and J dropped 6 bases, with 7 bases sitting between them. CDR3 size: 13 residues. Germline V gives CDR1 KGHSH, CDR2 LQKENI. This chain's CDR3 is CASSPPVWDTQYF. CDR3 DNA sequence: TGTGCCAGCTCACCACCTGTTTGGGATACGCAGTATTTT.

In DNA, the CDR3 is TGCGCCAGCGGCCCCGGAGGGAGCATTCAGTACTTC. Its translation is CASGPGGSIQYF. This chain links TRBV10-1 with TRBJ2-4; possibly TRBD2 for D (6 bases). CDR3 length: 12 amino acids. Germline CDR1 and CDR2: WNHNN and SYGVQD (reference sequence). Trimming stripped 8 bases from V and 9 bases from J, with 14 bases between.

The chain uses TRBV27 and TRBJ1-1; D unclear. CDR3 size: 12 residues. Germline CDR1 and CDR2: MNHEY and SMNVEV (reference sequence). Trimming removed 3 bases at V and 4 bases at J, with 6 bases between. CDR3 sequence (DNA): TGTGCCAGCAGTTTCCAAGGCACTGAAGCTTTCTTT. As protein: CASSFQGTEAFF.

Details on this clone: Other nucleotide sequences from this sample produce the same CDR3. The CDR3 DNA reads TGTGCCAGTAGCTGGACTAGCCGGGAGACCCAGTACTTC. This encodes CASSWTSRETQYF. The gene calls are TRBV19 and TRBJ2-5; 8 bases agree with TRBD2. From germline, CDR1 is LNHDA and CDR2 SQIVND (reference sequence). This CDR3 comprises 13 residues. V trimming: 6 bases; J trimming: 5 bases; junction bases outside the gene matches: 5.

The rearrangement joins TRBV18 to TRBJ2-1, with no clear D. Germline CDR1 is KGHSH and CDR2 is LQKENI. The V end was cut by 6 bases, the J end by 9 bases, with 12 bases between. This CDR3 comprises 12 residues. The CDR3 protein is CASSTTRVEQFF. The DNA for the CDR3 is TGTGCCAGCTCGACCACCCGCGTTGAGCAGTTCTTC.

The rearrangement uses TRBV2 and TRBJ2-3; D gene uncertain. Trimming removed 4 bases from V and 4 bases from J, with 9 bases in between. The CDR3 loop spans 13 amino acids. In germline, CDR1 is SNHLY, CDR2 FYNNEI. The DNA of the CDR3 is TGTGCCAGCAGTGCCGGTACGGCAGATACGCAGTATTTT. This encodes CASSAGTADTQYF.

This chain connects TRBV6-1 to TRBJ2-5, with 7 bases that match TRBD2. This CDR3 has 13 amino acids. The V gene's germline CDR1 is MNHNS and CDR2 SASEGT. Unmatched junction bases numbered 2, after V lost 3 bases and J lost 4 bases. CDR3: CASSDGGIETQYF. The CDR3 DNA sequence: TGTGCCAGCAGTGACGGGGGGATAGAGACCCAGTACTTC.

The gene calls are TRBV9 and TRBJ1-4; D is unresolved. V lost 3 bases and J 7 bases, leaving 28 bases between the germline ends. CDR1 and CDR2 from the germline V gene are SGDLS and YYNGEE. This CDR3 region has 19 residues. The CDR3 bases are TGTGCCAGCAGCGGTAACCCCACTAGTAGCACGGAGCATCTTGAAAAACTGTTTTTT. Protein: CASSGNPTSSTEHLEKLFF.